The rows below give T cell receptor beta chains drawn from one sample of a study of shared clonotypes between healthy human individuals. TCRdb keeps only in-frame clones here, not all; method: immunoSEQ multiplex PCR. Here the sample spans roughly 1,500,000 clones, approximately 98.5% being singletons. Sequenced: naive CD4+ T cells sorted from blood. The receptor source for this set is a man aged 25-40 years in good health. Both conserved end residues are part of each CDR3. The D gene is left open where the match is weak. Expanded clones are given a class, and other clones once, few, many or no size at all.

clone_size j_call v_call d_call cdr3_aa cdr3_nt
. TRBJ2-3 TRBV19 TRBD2 CASSGAAGRSDTQYF TGTGCCAGTAGCGGGGCAGCGGGAAGATCAGATACGCAGTATTTT
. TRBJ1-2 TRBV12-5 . CASGPETESGGYTF TGTGCTAGTGGCCCCGAAACAGAGTCGGGGGGCTACACCTTC
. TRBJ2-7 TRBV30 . CAWSAGTAGYEQYF TGTGCCTGGAGTGCCGGGACGGCGGGCTACGAGCAGTACTTC
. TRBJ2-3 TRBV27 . CASSFSGITTDTQYF TGTGCCAGCAGTTTCAGTGGGATCACGACAGATACGCAGTATTTT
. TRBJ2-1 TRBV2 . CASSERVSSYNEQFF TGTGCCAGCAGTGAAAGGGTAAGCTCCTACAATGAGCAGTTCTTC
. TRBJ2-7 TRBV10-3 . CAISDLSYEQYF TGTGCCATCAGTGACCTGTCCTACGAGCAGTACTTC
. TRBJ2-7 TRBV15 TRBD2 CATSRDRLAGVREQYF TGTGCCACCAGCAGAGATCGGCTAGCGGGAGTACGCGAGCAGTACTTC
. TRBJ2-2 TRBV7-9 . CASSLLYTGELFF TGTGCCAGCAGCTTATTATACACCGGGGAGCTGTTTTTT
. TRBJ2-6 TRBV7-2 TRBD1 CASSLWDRGYSGANVLTF TGTGCCAGCAGCTTATGGGACAGGGGTTACTCTGGGGCCAACGTCCTGACTTTC
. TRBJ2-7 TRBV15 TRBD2 CATSARDYYLYEQYF TGTGCCACCAGCGCCCGGGACTACTACCTCTACGAGCAGTACTTC
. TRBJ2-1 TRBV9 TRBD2 CASSVRLAGGYNEQFF TGTGCCAGCAGCGTACGACTAGCGGGGGGCTACAATGAGCAGTTCTTC
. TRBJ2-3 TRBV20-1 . CSADQGYTQYF TGCAGTGCTGACCAGGGGTACACGCAGTATTTT
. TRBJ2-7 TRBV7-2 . CASSYRDPGEQYF TGTGCCAGCAGTTACCGGGACCCAGGCGAGCAGTACTTC
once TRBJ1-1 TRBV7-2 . CASSLERWGGAFF TGTGCCAGCAGCTTAGAGCGCTGGGGGGGAGCTTTCTTT
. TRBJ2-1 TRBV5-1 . CASSLARGPGLYNEQFF TGCGCCAGCAGCTTGGCCCGGGGGCCTGGGCTTTACAATGAGCAGTTCTTC
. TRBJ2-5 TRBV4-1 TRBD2 CASSQDGTKQETQYF TGCGCCAGCAGCCAAGATGGGACTAAACAAGAGACCCAGTACTTC
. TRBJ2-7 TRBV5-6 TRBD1 CASSKTGSSYEQYF TGTGCCAGCAGTAAGACAGGGAGCTCCTACGAGCAGTACTTC
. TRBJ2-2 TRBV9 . CASSVVDTGELFF TGTGCCAGCAGCGTAGTCGACACCGGGGAGCTGTTTTTT
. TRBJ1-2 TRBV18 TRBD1 CASSPLDQGGISGYTF TGTGCCAGCTCACCACTCGATCAGGGGGGGATTTCTGGCTACACCTTC
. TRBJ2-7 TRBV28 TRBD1 CASRGQGASYEQYF TGTGCCAGCAGAGGACAGGGGGCATCCTACGAGCAGTACTTC
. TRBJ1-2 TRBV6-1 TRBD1 CASSERDRGYPNWGYTF TGTGCCAGCAGTGAACGGGACAGGGGTTACCCCAACTGGGGCTACACCTTC
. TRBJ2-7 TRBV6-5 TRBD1 CASRGQGSYEQYF TGTGCCAGCAGGGGACAGGGCTCCTACGAGCAGTACTTC
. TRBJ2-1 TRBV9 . CASSVGGRKDEQFF TGTGCCAGCAGCGTAGGTGGGAGGAAGGATGAGCAGTTCTTC
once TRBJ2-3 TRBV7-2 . CASSRPSRDTQYF TGTGCCAGCAGCCGTCCCAGTCGAGATACGCAGTATTTT
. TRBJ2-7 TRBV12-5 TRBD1 CASGLERQGVHEQYF TGTGCTAGTGGTCTCGAAAGACAGGGAGTCCACGAGCAGTACTTC